Listed here are 20 T cell receptor beta chains from one sample, sequenced in a study of OX40 agonist ivuxolimab in advanced cancers. Library prep was done by the immunoSEQ multiplex PCR assay. TCRdb re-hosts the immuneACCESS table, in-frame sequences only. Its copies lack some clones; in the studies checked, an unresolved V gene accounts for under half of them, and the cause for the rest is not known. This sample gives 60,000 to 75,000 clones in total; more than 70% of them show up just once. The ten largest make up 6% to 9.5% of the sample. Material: CD4+ or CD8+ T cells sorted from blood, obtained in a trial of the OX40 agonist ivuxolimab. These receptors came from an adult with an advanced solid tumor such as melanoma, head and neck, liver or kidney cancer.

V usage is TRBV5-1 and J usage is TRBJ1-3; D ambiguous. The V gene's germline CDR1 is SGHRS and CDR2 YFSETQ. Trimming took 3 bases from V and 3 from J, leaving 7 bases between them. The CDR3 is 13 residues long. CDR3 sequence: CASSSDGGNTIYF. CDR3 in DNA: TGCGCCAGCAGCTCCGACGGTGGAAACACCATATATTTT.

The chain combines TRBV9 with TRBJ2-3, with D possibly matching TRBD1 (7 bases). The CDR3 length is 15 residues. Germline values: CDR1 SGDLS, CDR2 YYNGEE. V gave up 0 bases and J gave up 3 bases, with 11 bases separating them. The CDR3 spells CASSVEQGRTDTQYF. CDR3 bases: TGTGCCAGCAGCGTAGAACAGGGGAGGACAGATACGCAGTATTTT. Full variable domain (rest looked up from reference TRBV9 and TRBJ2-3): DSGVTQTPKHLITATGQRVTLRCSPRSGDLSVYWYQQSLDQGLQFLIQYYNGEERAKGNILERFSAQQFPDLHSELNLSSLELGDSALYFCASSVEQGRTDTQYFGPGTRLTVL.

The gene calls are TRBV5-3 and TRBJ2-5, with 10 positions matching TRBD2. TRBV5-3 carries the ORF label, with uncertain function. The CDR3 has 16 residues. The chain's CDR3 is CAHTAPTSGRVETQYF. The CDR3 bases are TGTGCTCACACCGCCCCGACAAGCGGGAGGGTCGAGACCCAGTACTTC.

The chain employs TRBV13 and TRBJ2-7, with D uncertain. The CDR3 has 13 amino acids. Looked up from germline, CDR1 is PRHDT and CDR2 is FYEKMQ (reference sequence). Trimming removed 4 bases from V and 2 bases from J, with 9 bases in between. This chain's CDR3 is CASSSENPYEQYF. CDR3 bases: TGTGCCAGCAGCTCGGAGAACCCCTACGAGCAGTACTTC.

The gene calls are TRBV4-3 and TRBJ1-3; 7 bases map to TRBD1. Germline V lookup: CDR1 LGHNA, CDR2 YSLEER. The CDR3 loop spans 14 amino acids. The V segment lost 4 bases and the J segment 2 bases; nucleotides outside the gene matches: 2. DNA for the CDR3: TGCGCCAGCAGCCCAGGGACAGCTGGAAACACCATATATTTT. It codes for CASSPGTAGNTIYF.

The V call is TRBV7-9, the J call TRBJ2-3; TRBD2 agrees at 10 bases. V lost 6 bases and J lost 4; bases outside the gene matches: 13. This CDR3 has 17 amino acids. In germline, CDR1 is SEHNR, CDR2 FQNEAQ (reference sequence). The CDR3, as DNA: TGTGCCAGCAGTCCAACCCTAGCGGGAGCGGGGGCAGATACGCAGTATTTT. This encodes CASSPTLAGAGADTQYF.

The CDR3 DNA reads as TGTGCCTGGAGTCACGCTGACAGGGGCACTGAAGCTTTCTTT. Residues: CAWSHADRGTEAFF. The chain couples TRBV30 to TRBJ1-1; 8 bases fit TRBD1. The CDR3 is made up of 14 amino acids. CDR1 is GTSNPN, CDR2 SVGIG, per germline (reference sequence). With 2 bases clipped from V and 4 bases from J, the junction kept 6 bases outside the gene matches. Filled out from reference TRBV30 and TRBJ1-1, the complete variable domain reads SQTIHQWPATLVQPVGSPLSLECTVEGTSNPNLYWYRQAAGRGLQLLFYSVGIGQISSEVPQNLSASRPQDRQFILSSKKLLLSDSGFYLCAWSHADRGTEAFFGQGTRLTVV.

The chain joins TRBV5-1 to TRBJ1-3; no definite D call. CDR1 and CDR2 from the germline V gene are SGHRS and YFSETQ. V was cut by 0 bases and J by 1 base, with 8 bases left in between. The CDR3 totals 15 residues. CDR3 in amino acids: CASSLEGGSGNTIYF. The CDR3 DNA is TGCGCCAGCAGCTTGGAGGGTGGGTCTGGAAACACCATATATTTT. The whole variable domain, filled in from reference TRBV5-1 and TRBJ1-3, reads KAGVTQTPRYLIKTRGQQVTLSCSPISGHRSVSWYQQTPGQGLQFLFEYFSETQRNKGNFPGRFSGRQFSNSRSEMNVSTLELGDSALYLCASSLEGGSGNTIYFGEGSWLTVV.

The chain recombines TRBV6-6 with TRBJ1-5; D is unclear. The CDR3 has 13 residues. The ends were cut back, 7 bases at V and 7 bases at J, with 14 bases in the middle. Germline V gene sequence: CDR1 MNHNY, CDR2 SVGAGI (reference sequence). This chain's CDR3 is CASTSTGTQPQHF. The CDR3 DNA reads as TGTGCCAGCACCTCGACGGGAACCCAGCCCCAGCATTTT.

The V gene is TRBV21-1, the J gene TRBJ1-2; TRBD1 reflects the table's D call only, with no check against the DNA. TRBV21-1 is given as a pseudogene. The CDR3 has 20 residues. CDR3: CASSNLRWGQGRVVNYGYTF. The CDR3 DNA reads as TGTGCCAGCAGCAACCTTAGATGGGGGCAGGGAAGGGTTGTTAACTATGGCTACACCTTC.

The V and J genes are TRBV6-1 and TRBJ2-3; 8 positions agree with TRBD1. Germline CDR1 MNHNS, CDR2 SASEGT. There are 13 residues in the CDR3. V was pared by 7 bases and J by 4 bases, with 4 bases of the junction left unmatched. The CDR3 sequence: CASKQTGADTQYF. In nucleotides, the CDR3 is TGTGCCAGCAAACAGACAGGGGCAGATACGCAGTATTTT.

J is TRBJ1-5 and V is TRBV7-3, with D uncertain. Between the trimmed V and J ends, which lost 2 bases and 2 bases, there was a span of 7 bases. Germline V lookup: CDR1 SGHTA, CDR2 FQGTGA. CDR3 length: 14 amino acids. This CDR3 is CASSLYGGNQPQHF. CDR3 nucleotides: TGTGCCAGCAGCTTATATGGAGGCAATCAGCCCCAGCATTTT.

The rearrangement links TRBV6-5 to TRBJ1-1, with unresolved D. V gave up 7 bases and J gave up 8 bases, with 11 bases separating them. In germline, CDR1 is MNHEY, CDR2 SVGAGI. The CDR3 covers 11 residues. The CDR3 loop is CASIGSGEAFF. The CDR3 nucleotides read TGTGCCAGCATCGGCAGCGGGGAAGCTTTCTTT.

The chain links TRBV28 to TRBJ1-1, with D possibly being TRBD1 (5 bases). Germline CDR1 is MDHEN and CDR2 is SYDVKM. Deletions cut 4 bases from V and 2 bases from J, with 11 bases between. The CDR3 spans 14 residues. The CDR3 reads CASSSPGGNTEAFF. The CDR3 nucleotides read TGTGCCAGCAGTTCCCCGGGGGGAAACACTGAAGCTTTCTTT.

There are a few counts of this clone. The rearrangement links TRBV27 to TRBJ1-5; D is uncertain. The V gene lost 3 bases and the J gene lost 0 bases, with 9 bases spanning the gap. CDR3 length: 15 residues. The germline CDR1 and CDR2 sequences are MNHEY and SMNVEV (reference sequence). CDR3 sequence (DNA): TGTGCCAGCAGTTTTACCAGCTATAGCAATCAGCCCCAGCATTTT. Its translation is CASSFTSYSNQPQHF.

The chain carries TRBV5-4 and TRBJ1-2; no clear D. V gave up 1 base and J gave up 5 bases, with 9 bases separating them. The CDR3 consists of 13 residues. From germline, CDR1 is SGHNT and CDR2 YYREEE (reference sequence). CDR3 DNA sequence: TGTGCCAGCAGCTTGCCCGGCAGATATGGCTACACCTTC. The encoded protein is CASSLPGRYGYTF.

This clone was seen a few times. The chain carries TRBV7-2 and TRBJ2-1; no clear D gene. The CDR3 has 12 residues. Trimming shortened V by 1 base and J by 15 bases, and 13 bases separated the two germline ends. Germline assignment: CDR1 SGHTA and CDR2 FQGNSA. The CDR3 DNA is TGTGCCAGCAGCTTAGGCAGCACCAGTCTGTTCTTC. The encoded protein is CASSLGSTSLFF.

The chain employs TRBV11-3 and TRBJ2-3; possibly TRBD2 for D (6 bases). The CDR3 is 15 residues long. V lost 5 bases, J lost 0 bases, and 12 bases lay in between. CDR1 and CDR2 (germline): SGHNT, YENEEA. The CDR3 sequence: CASSPRTTSTDTQYF. CDR3 DNA sequence: TGTGCCAGCAGCCCTCGGACTACTAGCACAGATACGCAGTATTTT.

This chain joins TRBV7-2 and TRBJ2-1, with D maybe TRBD2 (5 bases). The CDR3 covers 13 residues. V lost 6 bases and J 6 bases, leaving 12 bases between the germline ends. Germline CDR1 SGHTA, CDR2 FQGNSA. CDR3 DNA sequence: TGTGCCAGCAGTCGTTGGACTTCCAATGAGCAGTTCTTC. Translated: CASSRWTSNEQFF.

In nucleotides, the CDR3 is TGCGCCAGCAGCTTAACGGACTCGCCCCCAGGTAACACCATATATTTT. Translation gives CASSLTDSPPGNTIYF. The chain recombines TRBV5-1 with TRBJ1-3; D gene ambiguous. V was clipped by 2 bases and J by 7 bases, with 19 bases between them. The CDR3 sequence is 16 residues long. The germline CDR1 and CDR2 sequences are SGHRS and YFSETQ.